The 28 T cell receptor beta chains below were found in one sample sequenced in a study of T cell responses to AZD1222 COVID-19 vaccine. Sequenced by immunoSEQ multiplex PCR; TCRdb stores in-frame clones only, minus some. The table lists 150,000 to 200,000 clones, approximately 93% of them singletons. The sample consisted of peripheral blood, taken on day 0 of AZD1222 vaccination. Receptor source: an adult in good health.

The gene calls are TRBV5-1 and TRBJ1-5; no clear D gene. CDR1 and CDR2 from the germline V gene are SGHRS and YFSETQ. The V and J ends lost 1 base and 0 bases respectively, with 2 bases between them. This CDR3 has 13 amino acids. CDR3 bases: TGCGCCAGCAGCTTGTATAGCAATCAGCCCCAGCATTTT. Translating it yields CASSLYSNQPQHF.

This clone was seen a few times. The chain couples TRBV18 to TRBJ2-1; no firm D call. The ends were cut back, 2 bases at V and 5 bases at J, with 7 bases in the middle. Germline V gene lookup returns CDR1 KGHSH and CDR2 LQKENI. This CDR3 region has 13 residues. CDR3 loop: CASSPLTNNEQFF. CDR3 nucleotides: TGTGCCAGCTCACCATTGACAAACAATGAGCAGTTCTTC.

This chain uses TRBV5-1 with TRBJ2-7; D gene uncertain. The CDR3 spans 14 residues. The germline V gene encodes CDR1 SGHRS and CDR2 YFSETQ. Trimming removed 0 bases at V and 7 bases at J, with 14 bases between. The CDR3 nucleotides read TGCGCCAGCAGCTTGGTGGGCAGGTCTGTGGAGCAGTACTTC. Its protein is CASSLVGRSVEQYF.

The CDR3, as DNA: TGCGCCAGCAGCCAAACATTAACAGGGGGGAATGGCTACACCTTC. Translated: CASSQTLTGGNGYTF. The V and J genes are TRBV4-1 and TRBJ1-2; 8 nucleotides agree with TRBD1. V gave up 2 bases and J gave up 6 bases; unmatched junction bases: 8. This CDR3 contains 15 residues. Germline V gene data show CDR1 as MGHRA and CDR2 as YSYEKL.

Here the CDR3 DNA reads TGTGCCAGCAGCTTGGCCTTGGAGACAGGAACTGCAACTAATGAAAAACTGTTTTTT. Protein: CASSLALETGTATNEKLFF. This chain connects TRBV5-8 to TRBJ1-4; possibly TRBD1 for D (6 bases). Germline V lookup: CDR1 SGHTS, CDR2 YDEGEE. The V end lost 0 bases, the J end lost 0 bases, and 18 bases lay between the germline ends. The CDR3 is 19 amino acids.

The rearrangement uses TRBV6-1 and TRBJ1-2; a weak D match, TRBD1 (6 bases). The CDR3 has 16 residues. Per germline, CDR1 MNHNS and CDR2 SASEGT. V was cut by 4 bases and J by 8 bases, with 23 bases left in between. CDR3 coding DNA: TGTGCCAGCAGTGGCGACCATCTCGAAGGGGGAGGCGGCTACACCTTC. Its protein product is CASSGDHLEGGGGYTF.

The chain combines TRBV7-2 with TRBJ1-1; D is undetermined. Germline lookup yields CDR1 SGHTA and CDR2 FQGNSA. The CDR3 contains 12 residues. The germline V and J ends were trimmed by 1 base and 11 bases, with 11 bases remaining between them. The CDR3 nucleotides are TGTGCCAGCAGCTTAGTTACGGGCAAGGCTTTCTTT. The encoded protein is CASSLVTGKAFF.

J is TRBJ2-7 and V is TRBV29-1; a weak D match, TRBD2 (6 bases). Germline values: CDR1 SQVTM, CDR2 ANQGSEA. The CDR3 sequence is 13 residues long. V lost 7 bases, J lost 7 bases, and 20 bases lay in between. CDR3 in DNA: TGCAGCGGTAGAGGGACTCGTACAAATGAGCAGTACTTC. Amino acid sequence: CSGRGTRTNEQYF.

The genes are TRBV4-3 and TRBJ2-2, with a weak D call TRBD1 (5 bases). Germline V gene sequence: CDR1 LGHNA, CDR2 YSLEER. The CDR3 length is 14 residues. The ends were cut back, 1 base at V and 5 bases at J, with 8 bases in the middle. The CDR3 loop reads CASSQVPGTGELFF. The DNA for the CDR3 is TGCGCCAGCAGCCAAGTACCAGGGACCGGGGAGCTGTTTTTT.

The chain recombines TRBV4-2 with TRBJ2-7, with D unclear. Germline V CDR1 and CDR2: LGHNA, YNFKEQ. V was trimmed by 0 bases and J by 1 base, leaving 7 bases between them. The CDR3 totals 14 residues. The CDR3 protein is CASSQEKVSYEQYF. The DNA for the CDR3 is TGTGCCAGCAGCCAAGAAAAGGTATCCTACGAGCAGTACTTC.

The chain links TRBV7-2 to TRBJ2-1, with 10 bases identical to TRBD2. V lost 3 bases and J lost 8; bases outside the gene matches: 13. The germline V gene encodes CDR1 SGHTA and CDR2 FQGNSA. CDR3 size: 17 residues. CDR3 residues: CASSLSSGGPPRHEQFF. As DNA, the CDR3 is TGTGCCAGCAGCTTGTCTAGCGGGGGCCCACCCCGGCATGAGCAGTTCTTC.

V usage is TRBV3-1 (or the pseudogene TRBV3-2) and J usage is TRBJ2-5; the match to TRBD1 covers 9 bases. CDR1 is LGHDT and CDR2 is YNNKEL in the germline V gene (reference sequence). The CDR3 is 14 amino acids. V was clipped by 7 bases and J by 3 bases; unmatched bases: 6. CDR3 region: CASTARTGEETQYF. Written as DNA, the CDR3 is TGTGCCAGCACCGCAAGGACAGGGGAAGAGACCCAGTACTTC.

J is TRBJ1-1 and V is TRBV7-2; D gene uncertain. This CDR3 spans 12 amino acids. V gave up 1 base and J gave up 8 bases, with 8 bases separating them. Germline V CDR1 and CDR2: SGHTA, FQGNSA. The CDR3 DNA reads as TGTGCCAGCAGCTTAGACACCCCCGAAGCTTTCTTT. It yields the protein CASSLDTPEAFF.

This clone has only one observation. The gene calls are TRBV3-1 (or the pseudogene TRBV3-2) and TRBJ2-7, with 10 bases aligning to TRBD1. The CDR3 length is 17 residues. Germline trimming cut 6 bases from V and 6 bases from J; bases unmatched to any gene: 17. Per the germline V gene, CDR1 is LGHDT and CDR2 is YNNKEL (reference sequence). For the CDR3, the DNA is TGTGCCAGCAGGGGTACGGGACAGGGGAGTTATATGTCCGAGCAGTACTTC. The encoded protein is CASRGTGQGSYMSEQYF.

The rearrangement joins TRBV27 to TRBJ2-1, with 8 nucleotides matching TRBD2. This CDR3 has 17 residues. J lost 2 bases, V lost 3 bases, and 9 bases had no gene match. Germline CDR1 and CDR2: MNHEY and SMNVEV (reference sequence). The CDR3 loop is CASSFGSGVMPYNEQFF. As DNA, the CDR3 is TGTGCCAGCAGTTTCGGTAGCGGGGTAATGCCCTACAATGAGCAGTTCTTC.

The count of this clone is one. The gene calls are TRBV30 and TRBJ1-1; a possible D gene is TRBD1 (6 bases). The germline V and J ends were trimmed by 2 bases and 9 bases, with 13 bases remaining between them. The CDR3 covers 12 residues. Germline V CDR1 and CDR2: GTSNPN, SVGIG (reference sequence). The CDR3 DNA follows: TGTGCCTGGAGTCCCCCTGACAGGCAAGCTTTCTTT. This translates into CAWSPPDRQAFF.

The V and J genes are TRBV10-3 and TRBJ1-2; a possible D gene is TRBD1 (5 bases). Germline loops: CDR1 ENHRY, CDR2 SYGVKD. V dropped 6 bases and J dropped 2 bases, with 10 bases sitting between them. The CDR3 is 13 residues long. CDR3 protein: CAISRDVNYGYTF. The CDR3 DNA follows: TGTGCCATCAGCAGGGATGTAAACTATGGCTACACCTTC.

This chain uses TRBV2 with TRBJ1-4, with 7 bases identical to TRBD1. CDR3 length: 14 residues. Trimming took 6 bases from V and 4 from J; bases not matched to a gene: 5. CDR1 is SNHLY, CDR2 FYNNEI, per germline. The CDR3 region is CASSGQVINEKLFF. The CDR3 nucleotides are TGTGCCAGCAGCGGACAGGTCATTAATGAAAAACTGTTTTTT.

The DNA of the CDR3 is TGCGCCAGCAGCCAAGATATTCATCAGCCCCAGCATTTT. It codes for CASSQDIHQPQHF. This sequence joins TRBV4-3 and TRBJ1-5, with unresolved D. The CDR3 totals 13 residues. CDR1 and CDR2 (germline): LGHNA, YSLEER. Deletions cut 0 bases from V and 5 bases from J, with 5 bases between.

This rearrangement joins TRBV5-1 to TRBJ2-7; D uncertain. Germline lookup yields CDR1 SGHRS and CDR2 YFSETQ. V was clipped by 0 bases and J by 4 bases, with 14 bases between them. This CDR3 has 15 residues. The CDR3 DNA reads as TGCGCCAGCAGCTTGGACAGCGCCCCCACTTACGAGCAGTACTTC. Translation: CASSLDSAPTYEQYF.

The rearrangement joins TRBV11-1 to TRBJ1-1; D gene uncertain. The CDR3 is 13 residues long. Per germline, CDR1 SGHAT and CDR2 FQDESV (reference sequence). Trimming removed 5 bases at V and 0 bases at J, with 7 bases between. In nucleotides, the CDR3 is TGTGCCAGCAGCCGTGAGGTGAACACTGAAGCTTTCTTT. It encodes CASSREVNTEAFF. The complete variable domain, with remaining parts taken from reference TRBV11-1 and TRBJ1-1, reads EAEVAQSPRYKITEKSQAVAFWCDPISGHATLYWYRQILGQGPELLVQFQDESVVDDSQLPKDRFSAERLKGVDSTLKIQPAELGDSAMYLCASSREVNTEAFFGQGTRLTVV.

The chain is built from TRBV3-1 (or the pseudogene TRBV3-2) and TRBJ1-2; weak D call: TRBD1 (6 bases). V lost 1 base, J lost 4 bases, and 10 bases lay in between. Per the germline V gene, CDR1 is LGHDT and CDR2 is YNNKEL (reference sequence). The CDR3 is 14 amino acids. Written as DNA, the CDR3 is TGTGCCAGCAGCCAAGTGGGCAGGGGCTATGGCTACACCTTC. This encodes CASSQVGRGYGYTF.

The J gene is TRBJ1-5, the V gene TRBV28; the D gene is possibly TRBD1 (5 bases). CDR1 and CDR2 (germline): MDHEN, SYDVKM. V was cut by 8 bases and J by 6 bases, with 14 bases left in between. The CDR3 is 13 residues long. The CDR3 here is CASLRSTGQPQHF. In nucleotides, the CDR3 is TGTGCCAGCCTGCGGAGTACAGGTCAGCCCCAGCATTTT. The whole variable domain, filled in from reference TRBV28 and TRBJ1-5, reads DVKVTQSSRYLVKRTGEKVFLECVQDMDHENMFWYRQDPGLGLRLIYFSYDVKMKEKGDIPEGYSVSREKKERFSLILESASTNQTSMYLCASLRSTGQPQHFGDGTRLSIL.

The CDR3 DNA reads as TGTGCCAGCAGTTCTTATCGGTCAGGGGGAGGCTACACCTTC. It is translated as CASSSYRSGGGYTF. V and J are TRBV28 and TRBJ1-2; TRBD1 matches at 7 bases. The CDR3 is made up of 14 amino acids. Germline lookup yields CDR1 MDHEN and CDR2 SYDVKM. V was clipped by 4 bases and J by 8 bases; unmatched bases: 10.

The gene calls are TRBV11-2 and TRBJ1-1; a weak D match, TRBD1 (6 bases). CDR1 SGHAT and CDR2 FQNNGV come from the germline V gene. Trimming took 5 bases from V and 7 from J, leaving 11 bases between them. The CDR3 has 12 residues. This chain's CDR3 is CASSAQGVEAFF. The CDR3, as DNA: TGTGCCAGCAGCGCACAGGGTGTTGAAGCTTTCTTT.

This clone was seen a single time. The chain couples TRBV19 to TRBJ1-1, with 7 nucleotides matching TRBD1. Per germline, CDR1 LNHDA and CDR2 SQIVND (reference sequence). The length of the CDR3 is 15 residues. Trimming removed 2 bases from V and 0 bases from J; junction bases left unmatched: 3. DNA for the CDR3: TGTGCCAGTAGTATATGGGACAGATTGAACACTGAAGCTTTCTTT. Its protein product is CASSIWDRLNTEAFF.

CDR3 region: CASSRSRGSGEKLFF. The CDR3 bases are TGTGCCAGCAGCCGCAGCAGGGGCTCAGGCGAAAAACTGTTTTTT. The chain links TRBV16 to TRBJ1-4; a possible D gene is TRBD1 (6 bases). The CDR3 runs 15 residues. Trimming shortened V by 4 bases and J by 8 bases, and 17 bases separated the two germline ends. Looked up from germline, CDR1 is KGHSY and CDR2 is FQNENV.

The rearrangement uses TRBV5-1 and TRBJ2-1; a possible D gene is TRBD1 (5 bases). The CDR3 extends over 14 amino acids. Germline CDR1 SGHRS, CDR2 YFSETQ. Deletions cut 9 bases from V and 6 bases from J, with 19 bases between. The CDR3 coding sequence is TGCGCCACAAAAACCACCAGTACAGGCAATGAGCAGTTCTTC. Translation gives CATKTTSTGNEQFF.